This entry features one TCR beta chain sequence. Its specificity is not known. These data belong to a study of T cell repertoires in cytomegalovirus infection. One entry per CDR3 protein results from TCRdb running MiXCR on the reads. The profile shows hundreds of thousands of distinct CDR3 sequences, roughly 23% of them singletons. The germline V gene has CDR1 DFQATT and CDR2 SNEGSKA (reference sequence). The junction had 8 bases not matched to a gene; V was cut back by 0 bases and J by 5 bases. The CDR3 spans 15 residues. Notes on the study in general: The cumulative frequency of public TCR beta families distinguished individuals who carried CMV together with the relevant HLA.

This clonotype originated in a human donor in good health (CMV status not recorded). Some clones in this sample may be carry-over from other donors' samples. The material sequenced was CD8+ T cells from PBMCs. V usage is TRBV20-1 and J usage is TRBJ2-5; 8 bases map to TRBD1. The CDR3 sequence is CSARDLGTGRETQYF. The CDR3 coding sequence is TGCAGTGCTAGAGATTTGGGGACAGGACGCGAGACCCAGTACTTC.